The rows below give T cell receptor beta chains drawn from one sample of a study of blood T cell repertoires in COVID-19. Measured with immunoSEQ multiplex PCR; TCRdb has only the in-frame clones, and not every one. The sample consists of about 400,000 clones, around nine tenths of them appearing once. The sequenced sample consisted of PBMCs or T cells enriched from blood (not recorded which). The receptors were gathered from a woman aged 30 to 39 who had recovered from COVID-19. CDR3s include the opening cysteine and the closing phenylalanine or tryptophan. A D gene is named only where the DNA matches it firmly. Not all rows give a size; the values are once, few, many and, for expanded clones, a class.

v_call,d_call,j_call,clone_size,cdr3_aa,cdr3_nt
TRBV28,TRBD2,TRBJ2-1,.,CASSLTLAGGPGEQFF,TGTGCCAGCAGTCTCACACTAGCGGGAGGGCCGGGTGAGCAGTTCTTC
TRBV5-4,TRBD1,TRBJ1-4,few,CASSGGQGRGKLFF,TGTGCCAGCAGCGGGGGACAGGGGAGGGGAAAACTGTTTTTT
TRBV30,.,TRBJ2-2,.,CAWSALSGTGELFF,TGTGCCTGGAGTGCGCTTTCCGGCACCGGGGAGCTGTTTTTT
TRBV9,TRBD1,TRBJ2-3,.,CASSVVGGSDTQYF,TGTGCCAGCAGCGTAGTAGGGGGCTCAGATACGCAGTATTTT
TRBV10-3,TRBD1,TRBJ1-4,.,CAIRGTENEKLFF,TGTGCCATCAGGGGGACAGAAAATGAAAAACTGTTTTTT
TRBV28,.,TRBJ2-5,.,CASSLVSAARGTQYF,TGTGCCAGCAGTTTAGTGAGTGCGGCCCGGGGGACCCAGTACTTC
TRBV6-5,.,TRBJ2-1,.,CASSYSNPSSNEQFF,TGTGCCAGCAGTTACTCGAACCCTAGCAGCAATGAGCAGTTCTTC
TRBV10-3,TRBD1,TRBJ1-3,.,CAISVRDSSGNTIYF,TGTGCCATCAGTGTTAGGGACAGCTCTGGAAACACCATATATTTT
TRBV10-3,.,TRBJ1-3,.,CAISEWGGTGNTIYF,TGTGCCATCAGTGAGTGGGGAGGCACTGGAAACACCATATATTTT
TRBV28,TRBD1,TRBJ2-3,.,CASSPGTGYTDTQYF,TGTGCCAGCAGTCCCGGGACAGGATACACAGATACGCAGTATTTT
TRBV28,.,TRBJ2-5,.,CASSLFVQETQYF,TGTGCCAGCAGTTTATTCGTCCAAGAGACCCAGTACTTC
TRBV7-2,.,TRBJ1-2,few,CASSLNSATYLGAYGYTF,TGTGCCAGCAGCTTGAACAGCGCTACCTATCTTGGGGCCTATGGCTACACCTTC
TRBV6-6,.,TRBJ2-7,.,CASSSTGQPYEQYF,TGTGCCAGCAGTTCCACAGGACAGCCCTACGAGCAGTACTTC
TRBV29-1,TRBD1,TRBJ1-1,.,CSADGTGTAMNTEAFF,TGCAGCGCCGACGGGACAGGGACGGCAATGAACACTGAAGCTTTCTTT
TRBV28,TRBD2,TRBJ2-5,once,CASSLVLAGLKSPFPQETQYF,TGTGCCAGCAGTTTGGTACTAGCGGGCCTCAAGAGTCCTTTTCCCCAGGAGACCCAGTACTTC
TRBV18,.,TRBJ2-2,.,CASSPRKGGINGELFF,TGTGCCAGCTCACCGAGGAAGGGGGGGATCAACGGGGAGCTGTTTTTT
TRBV14,.,TRBJ2-5,once,CASSQAGETQYF,TGTGCCAGCAGCCAAGCGGGAGAGACCCAGTACTTC
TRBV30,.,TRBJ2-5,.,CAWSVGGEETQYF,TGTGCCTGGAGTGTGGGCGGGGAAGAGACCCAGTACTTC
TRBV5-1,.,TRBJ2-1,.,CASSPDWPGNEQFF,TGCGCCAGCAGCCCCGACTGGCCCGGGAATGAGCAGTTCTTC
TRBV3-1/TRBV3-2,.,TRBJ1-2,.,CASSQVGGNRNYGYTF,TGTGCCAGCAGCCAAGTAGGGGGAAACCGCAACTATGGCTACACCTTC
TRBV4-1,TRBD2,TRBJ2-3,.,CASSQGEGSGRTDTQYF,TGCGCCAGCAGCCAAGGGGAGGGTAGCGGGAGGACAGATACGCAGTATTTT
TRBV5-1,TRBD1,TRBJ1-1,.,CASSSKQGAVAFF,TGCGCCAGCAGCTCCAAACAGGGGGCCGTAGCTTTCTTT
TRBV5-4,TRBD2,TRBJ2-1,once,CASSSGLALSSYNEQFF,TGTGCCAGCAGCTCGGGACTAGCGCTAAGCTCCTACAATGAGCAGTTCTTC
TRBV29-1,.,TRBJ1-1,.,CSAEQGSNTEAFF,TGCAGCGCGGAACAGGGTAGCAACACTGAAGCTTTCTTT
TRBV7-3,.,TRBJ2-1,once,CASSLSGGRMYNEQFF,TGTGCCAGCAGCTTATCAGGGGGGAGGATGTACAATGAGCAGTTCTTC
TRBV9,.,TRBJ2-7,.,CASSVDTTVTLGEQYF,TGTGCCAGCAGCGTAGATACGACAGTTACCCTTGGCGAGCAGTACTTC
TRBV7-3,TRBD2,TRBJ2-5,.,CASSLYPSGSETQYF,TGTGCCAGCAGCTTATATCCTAGCGGGAGTGAGACCCAGTACTTC
TRBV7-2,.,TRBJ2-7,.,CASSLLTAGYEQYF,TGTGCCAGCAGCTTACTAACTGCGGGCTACGAGCAGTACTTC
TRBV29-1,.,TRBJ1-1,.,CSVEGVTGTFEAFF,TGCAGCGTTGAGGGGGTCACAGGGACGTTCGAAGCTTTCTTT
TRBV28,.,TRBJ2-2,.,CASSDRAGDSGELFF,TGTGCCAGCAGTGACCGGGCCGGGGATTCCGGGGAGCTGTTTTTT
TRBV10-1,.,TRBJ2-7,.,CATPRSGQDYEQYF,TGCGCCACCCCCAGGAGCGGGCAAGACTACGAGCAGTACTTC
TRBV4-2,.,TRBJ1-4,.,CASSQDLRGTNEKLFF,TGTGCCAGCAGCCAAGATCTGAGGGGGACTAATGAAAAACTGTTTTTT
TRBV11-2,TRBD1,TRBJ2-5,.,CASSLEGTGGAETQYF,TGTGCCAGCAGCTTAGAGGGGACAGGGGGCGCGGAGACCCAGTACTTC
TRBV7-9,.,TRBJ1-1,once,CASSLVRGPDEAFF,TGTGCCAGCAGCTTAGTTCGAGGGCCTGATGAAGCTTTCTTT
TRBV29-1,TRBD2,TRBJ2-2,.,CSVPRGAGELFF,TGCAGCGTCCCCCGGGGGGCCGGGGAGCTGTTTTTT
TRBV6-5,.,TRBJ1-1,.,CASSRTGGTTEAFF,TGTGCCAGCAGTCGCACGGGGGGTACCACTGAAGCTTTCTTT
TRBV7-2,.,TRBJ1-4,.,CASSLGGPGEKLFF,TGTGCCAGCAGCTTGGGAGGACCTGGTGAAAAACTGTTTTTT
TRBV19,.,TRBJ1-5,.,CASGTFYSNQPQHF,TGTGCCAGTGGGACATTTTATAGCAATCAGCCCCAGCATTTT
TRBV27,TRBD2,TRBJ2-1,.,CASSRVFRLAENHDEQFF,TGTGCCAGCTCGAGGGTCTTTCGACTAGCGGAAAACCACGATGAGCAGTTCTTC
TRBV24-1,.,TRBJ1-2,few,CATADRFGGGYTF,TGTGCCACCGCCGACAGGTTCGGAGGCGGCTACACCTTC
TRBV9,.,TRBJ1-1,.,CASSSSAGMNTEAFF,TGTGCCAGCAGCTCCTCGGCAGGAATGAACACTGAAGCTTTCTTT
TRBV7-6,.,TRBJ1-1,.,CASSLGGGNTEAFF,TGTGCCAGCAGCTTAGGGGGAGGGAACACTGAAGCTTTCTTT
TRBV5-4,.,TRBJ1-1,.,CASSIQGANTEAFF,TGTGCCAGCAGCATACAGGGAGCGAACACTGAAGCTTTCTTT
TRBV9,.,TRBJ2-2,.,CASSVAWGGVSGELFF,TGTGCCAGCAGCGTAGCGTGGGGGGGCGTCTCCGGGGAGCTGTTTTTT
TRBV28,.,TRBJ1-2,.,CASSLPLRGYGYTF,TGTGCCAGCAGTTTACCCCTACGGGGTTATGGCTACACCTTC